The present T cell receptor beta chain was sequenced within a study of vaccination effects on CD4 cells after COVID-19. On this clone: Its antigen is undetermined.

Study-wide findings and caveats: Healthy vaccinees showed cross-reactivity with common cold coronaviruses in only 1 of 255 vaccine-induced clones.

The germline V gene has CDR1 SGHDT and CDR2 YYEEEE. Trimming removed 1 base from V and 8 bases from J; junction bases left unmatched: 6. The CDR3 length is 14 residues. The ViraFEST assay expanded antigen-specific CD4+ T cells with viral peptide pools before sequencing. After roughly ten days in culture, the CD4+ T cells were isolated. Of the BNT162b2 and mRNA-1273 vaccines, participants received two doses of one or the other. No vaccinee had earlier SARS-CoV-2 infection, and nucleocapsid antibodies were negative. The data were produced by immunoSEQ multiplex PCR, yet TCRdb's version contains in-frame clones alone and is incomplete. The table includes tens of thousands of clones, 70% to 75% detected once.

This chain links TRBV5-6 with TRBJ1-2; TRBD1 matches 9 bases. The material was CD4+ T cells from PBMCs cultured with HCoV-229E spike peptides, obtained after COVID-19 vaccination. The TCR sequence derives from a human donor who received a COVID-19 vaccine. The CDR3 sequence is CASSLRDRAEGYTF. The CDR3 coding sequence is TGTGCCAGCAGCTTGCGGGACAGGGCAGAAGGCTACACCTTC.